What follows are 21 T cell receptor beta chains derived from one specimen sequenced in a study of T cell repertoires in cytomegalovirus infection. TCRdb fed the reads into MiXCR, producing one record per CDR3 protein. The table lists approximately 910,000 distinct CDR3 sequences, approximately 31% of them singletons. For these receptors, no antigen is known. The material was cultured CD8+ T cells from PBMCs, obtained from culture after CMV antigen stimulation. These receptors came from a human donor in good health (CMV status not recorded). Some clones in this sample may be carry-over from other donors' samples.

This clonotype has a handful of counts. This sequence joins TRBV2 and TRBJ1-2; the D gene is possibly TRBD1 (6 bases). The CDR3 is 14 residues long. The germline CDR1 and CDR2 sequences are SNHLY and FYNNEI. Trimming shortened V by 4 bases and J by 4 bases, and 13 bases separated the two germline ends. The CDR3 protein is CASSARTAFYGYTF. DNA of the CDR3: TGTGCCAGCAGTGCCCGGACAGCATTCTATGGCTACACCTTC.

The CDR3 protein is CASTGTGTNTEAFF. The CDR3 coding sequence is TGTGCCAGCACCGGGACAGGGACGAACACTGAAGCTTTCTTT. The gene calls are TRBV2 and TRBJ1-1; 9 bases are shared with TRBD1. The germline V gene has CDR1 SNHLY and CDR2 FYNNEI. The ends lost 7 bases at V and 1 base at J; junction bases unmatched: 4. The CDR3 runs 14 residues.

This clonotype was picked up a small number of times. This sequence joins TRBV14 and TRBJ1-2; a possible D gene is TRBD1 (6 bases). V shed 3 bases and J shed 2 bases, with 16 bases lying between them. The CDR3 runs 16 residues. CDR1 is SGHDN, CDR2 FVKESK, per germline. The CDR3 reads CASSQQANRANYGYTF. The CDR3 DNA follows: TGTGCCAGCAGCCAGCAAGCGAACAGGGCAAACTATGGCTACACCTTC.

This clonotype was seen at least ten times. The chain carries TRBV7-8 and TRBJ2-2; no clear D. The CDR3 spans 15 residues. V gave up 5 bases and J gave up 4 bases, with 14 bases separating them. Germline lookup yields CDR1 SGHVS and CDR2 FQNEAQ. The CDR3 DNA reads as TGTGCCAGCAGCGTTTCCCCGAAGGGCACCGGGGAGCTGTTTTTT. The encoded protein is CASSVSPKGTGELFF.

This clonotype was picked up a small number of times. The chain recombines TRBV7-9 with TRBJ1-2; 7 bases map to TRBD1. The CDR3 consists of 16 residues. V trimming: 4 bases; J trimming: 1 base; junction bases outside the gene matches: 9. Germline V gene lookup returns CDR1 SEHNR and CDR2 FQNEAQ (reference sequence). For the CDR3, the DNA is TGTGCCAGCAGCTCGAGGGACAGTCAGTATAACTATGGCTACACCTTC. The encoded protein is CASSSRDSQYNYGYTF.

V gene TRBV27 combines with J gene TRBJ1-1; no clear D gene. The CDR3 has 14 residues. V was trimmed by 6 bases and J by 0 bases, leaving 11 bases between them. Per germline, CDR1 MNHEY and CDR2 SMNVEV (reference sequence). The CDR3 sequence is CASRDTTVNTEAFF. CDR3 sequence (DNA): TGTGCCAGCAGAGATACGACGGTGAACACTGAAGCTTTCTTT.

The V gene is TRBV2, the J gene TRBJ1-2; no firm D call. Germline lookup yields CDR1 SNHLY and CDR2 FYNNEI. This CDR3 has 13 residues. Trimming removed 8 bases at V and 5 bases at J, with 15 bases between. In DNA form, the CDR3 reads TGTGCCAGCGTTATCGAACAAAAATATGGCTACACCTTC. Translated, it gives CASVIEQKYGYTF.

This CDR3 is CASSPNLNYGYTF. The CDR3, as DNA: TGTGCCAGCAGCCCCAATCTTAACTATGGCTACACCTTC. The chain carries TRBV7-9 and TRBJ1-2; D is undetermined. The CDR3 runs to 13 residues. Germline values: CDR1 SEHNR, CDR2 FQNEAQ (reference sequence). Trimming took off 5 bases at V and 1 base at J, with 8 bases between the two ends.

The V and J genes are TRBV27 and TRBJ2-1; D ambiguous. The CDR3 covers 13 residues. From germline, CDR1 is MNHEY and CDR2 SMNVEV (reference sequence). The V end lost 2 bases, the J end lost 8 bases, and 10 bases lay between the germline ends. CDR3 DNA: TGTGCCAGCAGTTTAACCAACAGACATGAGCAGTTCTTC. It is translated as CASSLTNRHEQFF.

This clonotype has only a few counts. This chain connects TRBV29-1 to TRBJ1-1; 10 bases are a match to TRBD1. Germline V gene data show CDR1 as SQVTM and CDR2 as ANQGSEA. The CDR3 has 15 amino acids. V gave up 1 base and J gave up 4 bases; unmatched junction bases: 6. The CDR3 sequence is CSVEALGTGVTEAFF. CDR3 DNA sequence: TGCAGCGTTGAAGCTCTTGGGACAGGGGTCACTGAAGCTTTCTTT.

This clonotype was recorded a few times. The genes are TRBV7-9 and TRBJ2-5, with D possibly TRBD2 on 6 matching bases. Trimming shortened V by 7 bases and J by 4 bases, and 7 bases separated the two germline ends. The CDR3 runs to 11 residues. Germline-derived CDR1 and CDR2 are SEHNR and FQNEAQ (reference sequence). CDR3 nucleotide sequence: TGTGCCAGCATCGGGGGAGAGACCCAGTACTTC. It is translated as CASIGGETQYF.

This clonotype occurred a few times. The chain carries TRBV4-2 and TRBJ1-1; D not certain. Germline V gene data show CDR1 as LGHNA and CDR2 as YNFKEQ. Trimming left V 3 bases short and J 2 bases short, with 13 bases between. The CDR3 runs to 15 residues. CDR3 bases: TGTGCCAGCAGCCAGGCCCCGGGGTACAACACTGAAGCTTTCTTT. Its translation is CASSQAPGYNTEAFF.

The CDR3 protein is CAISSSEAPTEAFF. In DNA form, the CDR3 reads TGTGCCATCAGTTCCTCTGAGGCCCCCACTGAAGCTTTCTTT. V and J are TRBV10-3 and TRBJ1-1; D uncertain. The CDR3 consists of 14 residues. Germline values: CDR1 ENHRY, CDR2 SYGVKD. The V end was cut by 5 bases, the J end by 4 bases, with 14 bases between.

The gene calls are TRBV6-6 and TRBJ2-5, with D perhaps TRBD1 or TRBD2 (5 bases each). With 1 base removed from V and 5 bases from J, the gap between germline ends came to 20 bases. Germline CDR1 MNHNY, CDR2 SVGAGI (reference sequence). The CDR3 runs to 17 residues. The CDR3 nucleotides are TGTGCCAGCAGTTACTTCGTCGGGACGGAAGGCGTGGAGACCCAGTACTTC. Amino acids: CASSYFVGTEGVETQYF.

This clonotype has a handful of counts. The chain is built from TRBV4-3 and TRBJ2-1; 9 bases agree with TRBD2. Germline CDR1 reads LGHNA; CDR2 reads YSLEER. The CDR3 sequence is 16 residues long. V lost 0 bases, J lost 10 bases, and 10 bases stayed unmatched. The CDR3: CASSQEMRGGILEQFF. Here the CDR3 DNA reads TGCGCCAGCAGCCAAGAGATGCGGGGGGGGATACTAGAGCAGTTCTTC.

The chain couples TRBV4-3 to TRBJ2-3; TRBD2 matches 7 bases. The CDR3 is 14 amino acids. The germline CDR1 and CDR2 sequences are LGHNA and YSLEER. J gave up 11 bases and V 4 bases, and 12 bases lay outside the gene matches. CDR3 amino acids: CASSRRGTGLGQYF. DNA of the CDR3: TGCGCCAGCAGCCGGCGGGGGACCGGCTTGGGGCAGTATTTT.

Concerning this clonotype: A much larger clone sits a single nucleotide away, making a read error possible. The chain uses TRBV7-9 and TRBJ2-1; D may be TRBD2 (7 bases). The CDR3 runs to 12 residues. CDR1 SEHNR and CDR2 FQNEAQ come from the germline V gene (reference sequence). CDR3: CARSLGGAEQFF. CDR3 in DNA: TGTGCCAGAAGCTTAGGGGGGGCCGAGCAGTTCTTC.

There are a few counts of this clonotype. This chain uses TRBV7-9 with TRBJ2-3; D call uncertain. Germline loops: CDR1 SEHNR, CDR2 FQNEAQ (reference sequence). This CDR3 spans 15 amino acids. Trimming shortened V by 6 bases and J by 0 bases, and 13 bases separated the two germline ends. CDR3 region: CASSPRQPSTDTQYF. CDR3 bases: TGTGCCAGCAGTCCTAGACAACCTAGCACAGATACGCAGTATTTT.

The table lists this clonotype with a few counts. The chain couples TRBV5-6 to TRBJ1-2; TRBD1 agrees at 9 bases. Trimming took 0 bases from V and 6 from J; bases not matched to a gene: 3. CDR3 length: 14 residues. CDR1 is SGHDT and CDR2 is YYEEEE in the germline V gene. Written as DNA, the CDR3 is TGTGCCAGCAGCTTGGGGACAGGGGATAATGGCTACACCTTC. Translated: CASSLGTGDNGYTF.

In this sample, this clonotype turned up a few times. The chain employs TRBV13 and TRBJ2-7; D remains ambiguous. Trimming cost V 4 bases and J 3 bases, with 10 bases left between them. This CDR3 contains 13 residues. The germline V gene has CDR1 PRHDT and CDR2 FYEKMQ (reference sequence). The CDR3 DNA follows: TGTGCCAGCAGCTCCCCCGAGGACTACGAGCAGTACTTC. Translated: CASSSPEDYEQYF.

The CDR3 coding sequence is TGTGCCATCTTGAACCACGTGGGTGAGCAGTTCTTC. This gives the protein CAILNHVGEQFF. The chain carries TRBV10-3 and TRBJ2-1; D remains ambiguous. CDR3 length: 12 residues. From germline, CDR1 is ENHRY and CDR2 SYGVKD. V was cut by 8 bases and J by 9 bases, with 14 bases left in between.